This is a list of T cell receptor beta chains from one sample in a study of CD8 T cells in ankylosing spondylitis. TCRdb re-called the 5' RACE reads with MiXCR, one entry per CDR3 protein. Of about 220,000 distinct CDR3 sequences listed, around 20% are singletons. What was sequenced was blood, either unsorted or a sorted T cell fraction (not recorded which). These TCRs come from a male donor with ankylosing spondylitis. Both conserved end residues are part of each CDR3. A D gene is named only where the DNA matches it firmly. Rows give clone size only sometimes, using once, few, many, or a class for an expanded clone.

D	V	J	size	DNA	CDR3
TRBD1	TRBV11-2	TRBJ2-7	-	TGTGCCAGCAGCTCCTACAAGACAGGGGCCTCCTACGAGCAGTACTTC	CASSSYKTGASYEQYF
TRBD2	TRBV9	TRBJ2-1	-	TGTGCCAGCAGCTTCATAAGCGGGGGCCTCTACAATGAGCAGTTCTTC	CASSFISGGLYNEQFF
TRBD1	TRBV10-3	TRBJ2-1	many	TGTGCCATCAGTGAAGGACAGGGGATATACAATGAGCAGTTCTTC	CAISEGQGIYNEQFF
-	TRBV7-8	TRBJ2-3	few	TGTGCCAGCAGCTTAGCGTTCGGGAGAGAAACAGATACGCAGTATTTT	CASSLAFGRETDTQYF
-	TRBV4-1	TRBJ1-1	few	TGCGCCAGCAGCCCCAGCCAGGGTTTGTACACTGAAGCTTTCTTT	CASSPSQGLYTEAFF
TRBD1	TRBV27	TRBJ1-1	few	TGTGCCAGCAGTTATTCCCCGGGACAGGGGATCGCTGAAGCTTTCTTT	CASSYSPGQGIAEAFF
-	TRBV10-3	TRBJ2-3	-	TGTGCCATCAGTGGCGGAAGCACAGATACGCAGTATTTT	CAISGGSTDTQYF
-	TRBV12-3/TRBV12-4	TRBJ1-2	-	TGTGCCAGCAGTCCCCGGGGGGGTGGGAGAGCTAACTATGGCTACACCTTC	CASSPRGGGRANYGYTF
-	TRBV5-1	TRBJ1-2	-	TGCGCCAGCAGCCCCACACAGGGTTGGCATGGCTACACCTTC	CASSPTQGWHGYTF
-	TRBV28	TRBJ2-7	-	TGTGCCAGCAGTATCCGGACAGCCTCCTACGAGCAGTACTTC	CASSIRTASYEQYF
-	TRBV29-1	TRBJ1-1	-	TGCAGCGTTGGCGACAGGCTTCTCGGGCCTGAAGCTTTCTTT	CSVGDRLLGPEAFF
-	TRBV24-1	TRBJ2-2	-	TGTGCCACCAGTGATTTCGCGACTAACACCGGGGAGCTGTTTTTT	CATSDFATNTGELFF
-	TRBV12-3/TRBV12-4	TRBJ1-4	few	TGTGCCAGCAGTGGACGAGCGTTTAATGAAAAACTGTTTTTT	CASSGRAFNEKLFF
TRBD1	TRBV20-1	TRBJ2-7	few	TGCAGTGCTAGAGATCCCCCTGGACAGGTCACCTACTACGAGCAGTACTTC	CSARDPPGQVTYYEQYF
TRBD1	TRBV7-2	TRBJ1-2	-	TGTGCCAGCAGCTTGATGGGACAGGGGGAGGTCTATGGCTACACCTTC	CASSLMGQGEVYGYTF
TRBD2	TRBV5-1	TRBJ2-3	many	TGCGCCAGCAGCTTGTGGGCGGGAGCGGCAGATACGCAGTATTTT	CASSLWAGAADTQYF
-	TRBV11-2	TRBJ2-1	-	TGTGCCAGCAGCCTCACAGGGGACTATGAGCAGTTCTTC	CASSLTGDYEQFF
-	TRBV27	TRBJ2-1	few	TGTGCCAGCAGTCCCCTCATTCGGCATGAGCAGTTCTTC	CASSPLIRHEQFF
TRBD2	TRBV11-1	TRBJ2-1	few	TGTGCCAGCAGCTTAGGGAGGACTAGCGGGGAGTACAATGAGCAGTTCTTC	CASSLGRTSGEYNEQFF
-	TRBV20-1	TRBJ2-3	-	TGCAGTGCTAGAGTAGCCGGGTACGATATTGTTAGCACAGATACGCAGTATTTT	CSARVAGYDIVSTDTQYF
TRBD2	TRBV9	TRBJ2-2	few	TGTGCCAGCAGCGGCGTAGAAGGGGGACTAGCAGACACCGGGGAGCTGTTTTTT	CASSGVEGGLADTGELFF
TRBD2	TRBV29-1	TRBJ2-1	-	TGCAGCGTTGAAACCACTAGCGGGAGGGCCTACAATGAGCAGTTCTTC	CSVETTSGRAYNEQFF
TRBD2	TRBV6-1	TRBJ2-7	-	TGTGCCAGCAGTAGCCTTGAGCGGGGGGGATGGGAGCAGTACTTC	CASSSLERGGWEQYF
-	TRBV28	TRBJ1-1	-	TGTGCCACCGACGGGGTCACGAACACTGAAGCTTTCTTT	CATDGVTNTEAFF
-	TRBV2	TRBJ2-1	-	TGTGCCAGCAGCCTCCCTCTCGGGAGCACGAACAATGAGCAGTTCTTC	CASSLPLGSTNNEQFF
-	TRBV9	TRBJ1-1	-	TGTGCCAGCAGCGTAGGGACAGAGAACACTGAAGCTTTCTTT	CASSVGTENTEAFF
TRBD1	TRBV4-1	TRBJ1-5	few	TGCGCCAGCAGCCAAGGGATAAGGATCGGACAGGACCGAAATCAGCCCCAGCATTTT	CASSQGIRIGQDRNQPQHF
-	TRBV6-1	TRBJ2-1	few	TGTGCCAGCAGTACGCCGGCCGGCTCTGAGCAGTTCTTC	CASSTPAGSEQFF
TRBD1	TRBV29-1	TRBJ1-2	-	TGCAGCGTTGAAAACAGGGGCCCTAACTATGGCTACACCTTC	CSVENRGPNYGYTF
-	TRBV27	TRBJ1-1	-	TGTGCCAGCAGTTTTAGTGGCCGGACTGAAGCTTTCTTT	CASSFSGRTEAFF
TRBD2	TRBV2	TRBJ2-5	-	TGTGCCAGCAGTGATTGGGGCGGGGGAGTGGGAGAGACCCAGTACTTC	CASSDWGGGVGETQYF
TRBD2	TRBV5-1	TRBJ2-1	few	TGCGCCAGCAGCTGGACCGTGGCGGGGGCCTACAATGAGCAGTTCTTC	CASSWTVAGAYNEQFF
-	TRBV27	TRBJ2-3	few	TGTGCCAGCAGTTTCTCTTCCCCCGGGACACTAGGGAGGGATACGCAGTATTTT	CASSFSSPGTLGRDTQYF
-	TRBV7-6	TRBJ2-3	-	TGTGCCAGCAGCTTATGGATTTTGGAGGGGGGGCTGCCAGATACGCAGTATTTT	CASSLWILEGGLPDTQYF